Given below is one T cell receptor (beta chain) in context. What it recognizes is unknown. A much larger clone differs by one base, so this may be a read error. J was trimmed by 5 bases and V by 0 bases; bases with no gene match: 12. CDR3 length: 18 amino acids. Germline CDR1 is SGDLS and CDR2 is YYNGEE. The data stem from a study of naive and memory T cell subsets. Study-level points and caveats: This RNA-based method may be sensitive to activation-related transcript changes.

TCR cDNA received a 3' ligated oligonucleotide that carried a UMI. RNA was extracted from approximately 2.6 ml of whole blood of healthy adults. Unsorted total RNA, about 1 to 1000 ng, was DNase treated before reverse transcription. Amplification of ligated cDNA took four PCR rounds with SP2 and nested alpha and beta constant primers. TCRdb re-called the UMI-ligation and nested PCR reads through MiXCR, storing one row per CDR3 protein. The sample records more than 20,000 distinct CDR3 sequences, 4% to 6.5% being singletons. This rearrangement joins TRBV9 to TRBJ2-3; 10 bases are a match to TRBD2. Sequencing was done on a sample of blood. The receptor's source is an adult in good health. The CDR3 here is CASSVGAGTSVTGDTQYF. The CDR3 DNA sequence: TGTGCCAGCAGCGTAGGGGCCGGGACTAGCGTGACGGGAGATACGCAGTATTTT.